Listed here are 20 T cell receptor beta chains from one sample, sequenced in a study of PD-1 and CTLA-4 blockade in melanoma. TCRdb keeps only in-frame clones here, not all; method: immunoSEQ multiplex PCR. The table has some 21,000 clones, about 91% seen once. Specimen: CD8+ T cells from peripheral blood, collected before anti-PD-1 treatment. Source of these receptors: a human donor with melanoma.

The rearrangement links TRBV29-1 to TRBJ2-5; D perhaps matches TRBD1 (6 bases). Germline V gives CDR1 SQVTM, CDR2 ANQGSEA. Deletions cut 1 base from V and 5 bases from J, with 17 bases between. The CDR3 contains 15 residues. The CDR3 DNA reads as TGCAGCGTTGAAGTGGTGAGGGGGATGCGGGAGACCCAGTACTTC. The encoded protein is CSVEVVRGMRETQYF.

The chain couples TRBV7-3 to TRBJ2-1; no reliable D call. The CDR3 is made up of 15 amino acids. V lost 2 bases and J lost 0, with 8 bases in between. Germline-derived CDR1 and CDR2 are SGHTA and FQGTGA. This chain's CDR3 is CASSLGLGSYNEQFF. CDR3 DNA: TGTGCCAGCAGCTTAGGGTTAGGCTCCTACAATGAGCAGTTCTTC. The entire variable domain, with the rest obtained from reference TRBV7-3 and TRBJ2-1, is as follows: GAGVSQTPSNKVTEKGKYVELRCDPISGHTALYWYRQSLGQGPEFLIYFQGTGAADDSGLPNDRFFAVRPEGSVSTLKIQRTERGDSAVYLCASSLGLGSYNEQFFGPGTRLTVL.

The rearrangement joins TRBV4-1 to TRBJ2-3; 7 bases match TRBD2. V shed 3 bases, J shed 2 bases, and the junction held 5 bases outside the gene matches. Germline lookup yields CDR1 MGHRA and CDR2 YSYEKL. This CDR3 contains 15 residues. CDR3 bases: TGCGCCAGCAGCCAGGTACTAGCGACCACAGATACGCAGTATTTT. This encodes CASSQVLATTDTQYF.

V usage is TRBV6-1 and J usage is TRBJ1-6; no reliable D call. Looked up from germline, CDR1 is MNHNS and CDR2 is SASEGT. The CDR3 extends over 16 amino acids. The germline V and J ends were trimmed by 3 bases and 0 bases, with 9 bases remaining between them. CDR3 coding DNA: TGTGCCAGCAGTGATTTGGATTCCTCCTATAATTCACCCCTCCACTTT. The encoded protein is CASSDLDSSYNSPLHF.

CDR3 in DNA: TGTGCCAGCACTGGACTAGGGAGAGAAAAACTGTTTTTT. This gives the protein CASTGLGREKLFF. The chain recombines TRBV25-1 with TRBJ1-4; unclear D gene. Germline V gives CDR1 MGHDK, CDR2 SYGVNS. Trimming stripped 7 bases from V and 8 bases from J, with 14 bases between. This CDR3 comprises 13 residues.

This chain links TRBV4-1 with TRBJ1-3; D is possibly TRBD1 (5 bases). The V end lost 0 bases, the J end lost 3 bases, and 6 bases lay between the germline ends. The CDR3 sequence is 14 residues long. Germline V lookup: CDR1 MGHRA, CDR2 YSYEKL. For the CDR3, the DNA is TGCGCCAGCAGCCAAGACGGGGGTGGAAACACCATATATTTT. This translates into CASSQDGGGNTIYF.

The chain carries TRBV7-8 and TRBJ1-1; no clear D. The V gene lost 5 bases and the J gene lost 0 bases, with 16 bases spanning the gap. In germline, CDR1 is SGHVS, CDR2 FQNEAQ. This CDR3 contains 16 residues. The CDR3 protein is CASSPRRHLMNTEAFF. The CDR3 nucleotides read TGTGCCAGCAGCCCTAGGCGTCACCTTATGAACACTGAAGCTTTCTTT.

The chain carries TRBV7-9 and TRBJ2-7; D might be TRBD1 (5 bases). This CDR3 comprises 14 residues. Germline V gene lookup returns CDR1 SEHNR and CDR2 FQNEAQ (reference sequence). The germline V and J ends were trimmed by 4 bases and 4 bases, with 14 bases remaining between them. In nucleotides, the CDR3 is TGTGCCAGCAGCTCACCGGGCAGGGTATACGAGCAGTACTTC. As protein: CASSSPGRVYEQYF.

V is TRBV15 and J is TRBJ1-5, with D perhaps matching TRBD1 (5 bases). The CDR3 extends over 15 amino acids. Germline CDR1 LNHNV, CDR2 YYDKDF (reference sequence). V shed 3 bases and J shed 4 bases, with 13 bases lying between them. The CDR3 sequence is CATSRSREGNQPQHF. The CDR3 nucleotides are TGTGCCACCAGCAGGTCCCGAGAGGGGAATCAGCCCCAGCATTTT. The complete variable domain, with remaining parts taken from reference TRBV15 and TRBJ1-5, reads DAMVIQNPRYQVTQFGKPVTLSCSQTLNHNVMYWYQQKSSQAPKLLFHYYDKDFNNEADTPDNFQSRRPNTSFCFLDIRSPGLGDTAMYLCATSRSREGNQPQHFGDGTRLSIL.

This rearrangement joins TRBV27 to TRBJ2-7; perhaps TRBD2 as D (6 bases). The CDR3 has 15 amino acids. Trimming left V 6 bases short and J 5 bases short, with 20 bases between. Germline loops: CDR1 MNHEY, CDR2 SMNVEV (reference sequence). DNA for the CDR3: TGTGCCAGCAGCCGGGGGAGGACTCCCTGGGACGAGCAGTACTTC. It yields the protein CASSRGRTPWDEQYF.

V usage is TRBV7-2 and J usage is TRBJ1-1; D is perhaps TRBD1 (6 bases). Germline CDR1 reads SGHTA; CDR2 reads FQGNSA. V lost 3 bases and J lost 0, with 8 bases in between. The CDR3 length is 14 residues. The CDR3 spells CASSLGGLNTEAFF. For the CDR3, the DNA is TGTGCCAGCAGCTTGGGGGGCTTGAACACTGAAGCTTTCTTT.

This chain uses TRBV7-9 with TRBJ2-6, with D uncertain. The germline V gene encodes CDR1 SEHNR and CDR2 FQNEAQ (reference sequence). Trimming removed 2 bases from V and 0 bases from J, with 8 bases in between. The CDR3 consists of 16 residues. CDR3 amino acids: CASSLKTRSGANVLTF. The CDR3 bases are TGTGCCAGCAGCTTAAAGACCCGCTCTGGGGCCAACGTCCTGACTTTC.

The chain joins TRBV4-1 to TRBJ1-2; TRBD1 matches at 9 bases. CDR1 MGHRA and CDR2 YSYEKL come from the germline V gene. The CDR3 loop spans 17 amino acids. Trimming cost V 5 bases and J 4 bases; bases outside gene matches: 14. The chain's CDR3 is CASSSTTGTGKGYGYTF. The CDR3 DNA is TGCGCCAGCAGCTCGACCACCGGGACAGGGAAGGGCTATGGCTACACCTTC.

J is TRBJ1-4 and V is TRBV27; D call uncertain. The CDR3 spans 15 residues. Germline values: CDR1 MNHEY, CDR2 SMNVEV (reference sequence). The V end was cut by 2 bases, the J end by 3 bases, with 10 bases between. CDR3 in amino acids: CASSLAHRPNEKLFF. CDR3 nucleotide sequence: TGTGCCAGCAGTTTAGCACACCGTCCTAATGAAAAACTGTTTTTT.

This clone was recorded once. The chain uses TRBV4-1 and TRBJ2-7; 9 nucleotides align to TRBD2. The CDR3 covers 16 residues. Per germline, CDR1 MGHRA and CDR2 YSYEKL. V dropped 0 bases and J dropped 3; count of bases not matched to a gene: 6. CDR3 DNA sequence: TGCGCCAGCAGCCAAGATAAGGCTAGCGGGGACTACGAGCAGTACTTC. Residues: CASSQDKASGDYEQYF.

This clone has only one observation. The chain couples TRBV2 to TRBJ1-1; no clear D gene. This CDR3 contains 15 residues. Deletions cut 6 bases from V and 1 base from J, with 15 bases between. Germline V gives CDR1 SNHLY, CDR2 FYNNEI. The CDR3 region has the DNA TGTGCCAGCAGAGCAAACAAGGCCCCGAACACTGAAGCTTTCTTT. Its protein product is CASRANKAPNTEAFF.

The chain uses TRBV28 and TRBJ2-1; D uncertain. The length of the CDR3 is 12 residues. V gave up 5 bases and J gave up 9 bases, with 11 bases separating them. Looked up from germline, CDR1 is MDHEN and CDR2 is SYDVKM. The CDR3 loop is CASSISLGEQFF. As DNA, the CDR3 is TGTGCCAGCAGTATCTCGTTAGGTGAGCAGTTCTTC.

This sequence joins TRBV7-8 and TRBJ1-6, with a weak D call TRBD1 (6 bases). V dropped 5 bases and J dropped 9 bases, with 17 bases sitting between them. Germline V gives CDR1 SGHVS, CDR2 FQNEAQ. The CDR3 runs 15 residues. The CDR3: CASSVGGGQISPLHF. The DNA of the CDR3 is TGTGCCAGCAGCGTCGGGGGGGGGCAGATTTCACCCCTCCACTTT.

Only a few counts were recorded for this clone. This chain joins TRBV15 and TRBJ1-5; 11 bases map to TRBD1. The V segment lost 0 bases and the J segment 5 bases; nucleotides outside the gene matches: 9. This CDR3 has 18 amino acids. Germline V CDR1 and CDR2: LNHNV, YYDKDF (reference sequence). CDR3 residues: CATSRDLTGTGGDQPQHF. Here the CDR3 DNA reads TGTGCCACCAGCAGAGACCTAACCGGGACAGGGGGGGATCAGCCCCAGCATTTT. The full variable domain, rest sourced from reference TRBV15 and TRBJ1-5, is DAMVIQNPRYQVTQFGKPVTLSCSQTLNHNVMYWYQQKSSQAPKLLFHYYDKDFNNEADTPDNFQSRRPNTSFCFLDIRSPGLGDTAMYLCATSRDLTGTGGDQPQHFGDGTRLSIL.

The chain employs TRBV11-2 and TRBJ2-7, with a weak D call TRBD2 (5 bases). This CDR3 has 13 residues. Trimming removed 0 bases from V and 5 bases from J, with 8 bases in between. Germline assignment: CDR1 SGHAT and CDR2 FQNNGV. This CDR3 is CASSLDLAHEQYF. In DNA, the CDR3 is TGTGCCAGCAGCTTAGATCTAGCCCACGAGCAGTACTTC.